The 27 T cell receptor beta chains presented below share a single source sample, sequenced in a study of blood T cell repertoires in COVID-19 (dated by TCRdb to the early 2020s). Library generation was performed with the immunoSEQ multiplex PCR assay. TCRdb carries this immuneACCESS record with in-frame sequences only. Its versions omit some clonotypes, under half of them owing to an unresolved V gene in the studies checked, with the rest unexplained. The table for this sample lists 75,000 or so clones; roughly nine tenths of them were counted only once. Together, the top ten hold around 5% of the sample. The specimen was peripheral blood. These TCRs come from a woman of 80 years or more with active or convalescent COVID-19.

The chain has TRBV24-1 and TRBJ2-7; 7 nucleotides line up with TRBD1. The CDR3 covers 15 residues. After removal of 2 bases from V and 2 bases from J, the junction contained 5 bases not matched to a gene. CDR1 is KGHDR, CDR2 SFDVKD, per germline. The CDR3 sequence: CATSDSRQGAYEQYF. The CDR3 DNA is TGTGCCACCAGTGATTCGCGGCAGGGGGCCTACGAGCAGTACTTC.

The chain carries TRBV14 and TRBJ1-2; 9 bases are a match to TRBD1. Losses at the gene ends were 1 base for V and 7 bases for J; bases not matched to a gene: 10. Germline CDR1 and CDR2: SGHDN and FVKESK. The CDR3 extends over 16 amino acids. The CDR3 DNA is TGTGCCAGCAGCCAAGTGAACAGGGGGCTTGCTAGTGGCTACACCTTC. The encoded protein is CASSQVNRGLASGYTF.

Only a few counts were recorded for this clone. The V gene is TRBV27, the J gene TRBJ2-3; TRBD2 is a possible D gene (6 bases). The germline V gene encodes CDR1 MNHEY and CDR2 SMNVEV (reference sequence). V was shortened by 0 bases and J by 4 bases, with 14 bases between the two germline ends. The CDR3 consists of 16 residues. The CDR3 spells CASSLSVAGRSDTQYF. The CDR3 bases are TGTGCCAGCAGTTTATCGGTGGCGGGGAGGTCAGATACGCAGTATTTT.

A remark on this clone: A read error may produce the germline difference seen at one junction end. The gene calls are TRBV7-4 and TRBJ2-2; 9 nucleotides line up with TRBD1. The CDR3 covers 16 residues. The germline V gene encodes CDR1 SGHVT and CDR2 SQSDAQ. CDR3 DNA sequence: TGTGCCAGCAGCTTAGTAGACAGGGGGAGGCACCGGGGAGCTGTTTTT. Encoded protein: CASSLVDRGRHRGAVF.

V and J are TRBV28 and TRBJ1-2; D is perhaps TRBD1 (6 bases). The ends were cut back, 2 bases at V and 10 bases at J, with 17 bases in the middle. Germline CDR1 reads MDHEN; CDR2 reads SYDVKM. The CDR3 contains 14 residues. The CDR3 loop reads CASSLPQQQGNYTF. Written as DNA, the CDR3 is TGTGCCAGCAGTTTACCCCAACAACAGGGTAACTACACCTTC.

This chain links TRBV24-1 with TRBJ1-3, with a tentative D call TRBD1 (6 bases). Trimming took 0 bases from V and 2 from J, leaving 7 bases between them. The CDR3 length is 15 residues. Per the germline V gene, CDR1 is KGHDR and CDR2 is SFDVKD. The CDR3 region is CATSDLWTAGNTIYF. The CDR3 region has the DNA TGTGCCACCAGTGATTTGTGGACAGCTGGAAACACCATATATTTT.

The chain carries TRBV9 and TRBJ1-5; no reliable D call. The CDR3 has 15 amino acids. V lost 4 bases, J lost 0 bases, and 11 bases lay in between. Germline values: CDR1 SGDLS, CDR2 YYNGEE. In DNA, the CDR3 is TGTGCCAGCAGCCGAGCGCCGAATAGCAATCAGCCCCAGCATTTT. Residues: CASSRAPNSNQPQHF.

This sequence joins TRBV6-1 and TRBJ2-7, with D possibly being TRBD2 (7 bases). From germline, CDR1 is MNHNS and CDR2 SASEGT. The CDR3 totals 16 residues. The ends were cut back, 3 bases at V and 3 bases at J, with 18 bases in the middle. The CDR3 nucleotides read TGTGCCAGCAGTGAGGGGGGGGCCAACCTTCTCTACGAGCAGTACTTC. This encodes CASSEGGANLLYEQYF.

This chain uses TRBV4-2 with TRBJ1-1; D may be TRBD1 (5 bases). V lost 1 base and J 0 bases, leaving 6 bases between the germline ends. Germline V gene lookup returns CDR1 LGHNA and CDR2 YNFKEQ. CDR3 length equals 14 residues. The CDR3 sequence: CASSQVTVNTEAFF. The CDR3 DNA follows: TGTGCCAGCAGCCAAGTGACAGTGAACACTGAAGCTTTCTTT.

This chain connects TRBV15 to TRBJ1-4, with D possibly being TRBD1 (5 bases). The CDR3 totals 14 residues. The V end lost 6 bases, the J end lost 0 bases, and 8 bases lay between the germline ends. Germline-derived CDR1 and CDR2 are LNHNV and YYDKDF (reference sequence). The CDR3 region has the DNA TGTGCCACCAGAGGGGTTCCAACTAATGAAAAACTGTTTTTT. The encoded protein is CATRGVPTNEKLFF.

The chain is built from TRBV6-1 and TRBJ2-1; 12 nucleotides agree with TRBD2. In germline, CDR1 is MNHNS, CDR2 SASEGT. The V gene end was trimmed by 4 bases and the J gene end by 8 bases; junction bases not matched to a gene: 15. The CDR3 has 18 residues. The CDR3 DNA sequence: TGTGCCAGCAGTGCCGGCAGACTAGCGGGAGTTAGAAGGGATGAGCAGTTCTTC. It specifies CASSAGRLAGVRRDEQFF.

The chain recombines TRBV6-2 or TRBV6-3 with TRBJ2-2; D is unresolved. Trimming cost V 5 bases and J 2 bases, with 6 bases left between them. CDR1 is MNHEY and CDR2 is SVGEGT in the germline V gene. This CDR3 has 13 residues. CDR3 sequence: CASSQINTGELFF. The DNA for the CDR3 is TGTGCCAGCAGTCAGATAAACACCGGGGAGCTGTTTTTT.

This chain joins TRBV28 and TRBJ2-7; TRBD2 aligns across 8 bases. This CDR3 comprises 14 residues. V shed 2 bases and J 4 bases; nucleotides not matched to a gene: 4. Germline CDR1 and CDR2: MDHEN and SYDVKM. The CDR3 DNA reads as TGTGCCAGCAGTTTAGCGGGAGGTTGGTACGAGCAGTACTTC. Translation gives CASSLAGGWYEQYF.

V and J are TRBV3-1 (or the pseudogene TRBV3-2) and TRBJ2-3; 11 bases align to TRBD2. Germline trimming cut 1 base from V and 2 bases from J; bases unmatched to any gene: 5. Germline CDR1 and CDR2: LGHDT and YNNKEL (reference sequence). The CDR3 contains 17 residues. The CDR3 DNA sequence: TGTGCCAGCAGCCAAGGGGTTAGCGGGAGGGCCACAGATACGCAGTATTTT. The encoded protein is CASSQGVSGRATDTQYF.

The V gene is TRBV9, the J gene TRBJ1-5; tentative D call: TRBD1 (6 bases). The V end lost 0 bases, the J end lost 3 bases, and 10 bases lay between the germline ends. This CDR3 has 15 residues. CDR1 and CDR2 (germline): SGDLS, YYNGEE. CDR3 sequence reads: CASSVDGGLNQPQHF. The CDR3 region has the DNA TGTGCCAGCAGCGTAGATGGGGGCCTCAATCAGCCCCAGCATTTT. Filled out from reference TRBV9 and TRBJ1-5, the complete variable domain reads DSGVTQTPKHLITATGQRVTLRCSPRSGDLSVYWYQQSLDQGLQFLIQYYNGEERAKGNILERFSAQQFPDLHSELNLSSLELGDSALYFCASSVDGGLNQPQHFGDGTRLSIL.

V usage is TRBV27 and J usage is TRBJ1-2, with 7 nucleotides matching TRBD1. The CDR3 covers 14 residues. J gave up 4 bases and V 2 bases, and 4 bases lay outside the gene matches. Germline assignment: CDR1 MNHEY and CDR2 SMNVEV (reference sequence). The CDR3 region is CASSLRGQSYGYTF. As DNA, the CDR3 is TGTGCCAGCAGTTTACGGGGACAGAGCTATGGCTACACCTTC.

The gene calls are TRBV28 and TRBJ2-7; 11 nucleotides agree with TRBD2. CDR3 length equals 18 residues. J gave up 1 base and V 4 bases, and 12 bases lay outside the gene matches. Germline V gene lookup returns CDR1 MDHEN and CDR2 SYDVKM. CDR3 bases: TGTGCCAGCAGTTCCTTGGGGGGGACTAGCGGTGCATCCTACGAGCAGTACTTC. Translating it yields CASSSLGGTSGASYEQYF.

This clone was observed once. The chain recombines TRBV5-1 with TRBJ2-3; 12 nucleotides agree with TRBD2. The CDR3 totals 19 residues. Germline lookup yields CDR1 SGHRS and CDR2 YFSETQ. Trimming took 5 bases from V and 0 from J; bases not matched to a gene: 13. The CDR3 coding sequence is TGCGCCAGCAGTCCCTTTGCTAGCGGGAGGGGAACTAGCACAGATACGCAGTATTTT. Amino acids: CASSPFASGRGTSTDTQYF. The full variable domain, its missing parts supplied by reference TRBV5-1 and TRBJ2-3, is KAGVTQTPRYLIKTRGQQVTLSCSPISGHRSVSWYQQTPGQGLQFLFEYFSETQRNKGNFPGRFSGRQFSNSRSEMNVSTLELGDSALYLCASSPFASGRGTSTDTQYFGPGTRLTVL.

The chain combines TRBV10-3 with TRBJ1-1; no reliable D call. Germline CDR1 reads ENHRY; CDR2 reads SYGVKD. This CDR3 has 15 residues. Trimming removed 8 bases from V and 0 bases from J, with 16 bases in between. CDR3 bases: TGTGCCATCTGCGCGTCGAGGGTCATGAACACTGAAGCTTTCTTT. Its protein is CAICASRVMNTEAFF.

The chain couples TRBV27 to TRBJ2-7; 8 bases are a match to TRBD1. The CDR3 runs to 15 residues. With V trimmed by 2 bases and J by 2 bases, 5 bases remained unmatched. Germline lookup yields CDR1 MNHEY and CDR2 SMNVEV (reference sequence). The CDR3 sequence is CASSLQGASAYEQYF. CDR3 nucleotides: TGTGCCAGCAGTTTACAGGGGGCGAGTGCCTACGAGCAGTACTTC.

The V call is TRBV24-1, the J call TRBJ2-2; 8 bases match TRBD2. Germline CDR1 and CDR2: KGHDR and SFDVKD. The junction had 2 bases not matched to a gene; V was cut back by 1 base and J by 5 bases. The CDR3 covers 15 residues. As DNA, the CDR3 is TGTGCCACCAGTGATTTCGGGGGGGATACCGGGGAGCTGTTTTTT. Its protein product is CATSDFGGDTGELFF.

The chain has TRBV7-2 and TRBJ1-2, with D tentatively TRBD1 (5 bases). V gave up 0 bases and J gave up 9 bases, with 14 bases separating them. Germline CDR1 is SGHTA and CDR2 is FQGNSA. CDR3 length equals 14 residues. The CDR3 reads CASSLAIRAESYTF. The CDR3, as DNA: TGTGCCAGCAGCTTAGCAATCAGGGCGGAGAGCTACACCTTC.

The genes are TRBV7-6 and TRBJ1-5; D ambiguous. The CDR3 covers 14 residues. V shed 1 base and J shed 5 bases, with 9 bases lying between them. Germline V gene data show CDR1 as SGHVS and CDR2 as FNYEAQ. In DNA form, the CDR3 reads TGTGCCAGCAGCTTAGACAGTAGATATCAGCCCCAGCATTTT. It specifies CASSLDSRYQPQHF.

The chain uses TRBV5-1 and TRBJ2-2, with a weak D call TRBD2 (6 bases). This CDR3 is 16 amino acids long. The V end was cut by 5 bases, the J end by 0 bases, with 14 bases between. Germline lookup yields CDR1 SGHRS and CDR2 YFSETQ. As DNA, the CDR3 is TGCGCCAGCAGAAACGCGGGACGCCCGAACACCGGGGAGCTGTTTTTT. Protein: CASRNAGRPNTGELFF.

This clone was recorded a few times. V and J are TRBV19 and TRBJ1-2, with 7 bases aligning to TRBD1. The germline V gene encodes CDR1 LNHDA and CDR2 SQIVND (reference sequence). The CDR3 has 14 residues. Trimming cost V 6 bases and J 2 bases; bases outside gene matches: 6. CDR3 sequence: CASSRKDRNYGYTF. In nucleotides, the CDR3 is TGTGCCAGTAGCAGGAAGGACAGGAACTATGGCTACACCTTC.

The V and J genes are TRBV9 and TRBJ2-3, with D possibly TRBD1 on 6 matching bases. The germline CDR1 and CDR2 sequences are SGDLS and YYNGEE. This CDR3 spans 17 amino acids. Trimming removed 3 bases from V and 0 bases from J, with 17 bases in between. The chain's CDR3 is CASSESLGTRSTDTQYF. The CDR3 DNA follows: TGTGCCAGCAGCGAGAGCCTCGGGACACGGAGCACAGATACGCAGTATTTT.

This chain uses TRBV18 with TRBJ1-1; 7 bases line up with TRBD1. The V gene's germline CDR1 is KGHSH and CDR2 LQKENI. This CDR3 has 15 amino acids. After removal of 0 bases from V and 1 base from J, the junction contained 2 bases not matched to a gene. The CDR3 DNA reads TGTGCCAGCTCACCACCGGAGGGGGCGAACACTGAAGCTTTCTTT. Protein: CASSPPEGANTEAFF.